These 10 T cell receptor beta chains were sequenced from one sample in a study of OX40 agonist ivuxolimab in advanced cancers. TCRdb's table, derived via immunoSEQ multiplex PCR, lists solely in-frame clones and lacks some. The sample consists of fewer than 85,000 clones, about nine tenths of them appearing once. This material consisted of CD4+ or CD8+ T cells sorted from blood, taken in a trial of the OX40 agonist ivuxolimab. Receptors originate from an adult with an advanced solid tumor such as melanoma, head and neck, liver or kidney cancer.

The V call is TRBV6-5, the J call TRBJ2-1; 9 bases align to TRBD2. V trimming: 7 bases; J trimming: 8 bases; junction bases outside the gene matches: 6. This CDR3 has 13 residues. Looked up from germline, CDR1 is MNHEY and CDR2 is SVGAGI. As DNA, the CDR3 is TGTGCCAGCAAGGAAGCGGGAGGCTATGAGCAGTTCTTC. Its translation is CASKEAGGYEQFF.

This chain joins TRBV7-3 and TRBJ2-5, with 12 bases matching TRBD1. The CDR3 has 15 residues. Trimming removed 4 bases from V and 5 bases from J; junction bases left unmatched: 5. The germline V gene encodes CDR1 SGHTA and CDR2 FQGTGA. CDR3: CASSWGQGAYETQYF. As DNA, the CDR3 is TGTGCCAGCAGCTGGGGACAGGGGGCTTACGAGACCCAGTACTTC.

This chain joins TRBV28 and TRBJ2-5; D might be TRBD1 or TRBD2, each matching 6 bases. The germline V gene encodes CDR1 MDHEN and CDR2 SYDVKM. The CDR3 covers 17 residues. V lost 2 bases, J lost 4 bases, and 20 bases lay in between. CDR3 sequence reads: CASSLRIGGAVGETQYF. CDR3 DNA: TGTGCCAGCAGTTTACGGATCGGGGGCGCGGTGGGAGAGACCCAGTACTTC. The variable domain in full, with the rest retrieved from reference TRBV28 and TRBJ2-5, is DVKVTQSSRYLVKRTGEKVFLECVQDMDHENMFWYRQDPGLGLRLIYFSYDVKMKEKGDIPEGYSVSREKKERFSLILESASTNQTSMYLCASSLRIGGAVGETQYFGPGTRLLVL.

The chain carries TRBV5-1 and TRBJ2-3, with D possibly called TRBD1 or TRBD2 (6 bases each). The CDR3 sequence is 15 residues long. The germline V and J ends were trimmed by 0 bases and 3 bases, with 11 bases remaining between them. Germline loops: CDR1 SGHRS, CDR2 YFSETQ. CDR3 sequence (DNA): TGCGCCAGCAGCTTGGGACAGGAGGGAACAGATACGCAGTATTTT. This codes for CASSLGQEGTDTQYF.

The chain joins TRBV11-2 to TRBJ2-7; 15 nucleotides match TRBD2. Per germline, CDR1 SGHAT and CDR2 FQNNGV. This CDR3 spans 16 amino acids. V lost 3 bases to trimming and J lost 6 bases; unmatched junction nucleotides: 6. The CDR3 DNA follows: TGTGCCAGCAGCTTCAGTTCGGGACTAGCGGGAGGCGAGCAGTACTTC. This encodes CASSFSSGLAGGEQYF.

The CDR3 loop reads CASSFPGTSGTGEQYF. As DNA, the CDR3 is TGTGCCAGCAGTTTTCCCGGGACTAGCGGGACAGGAGAGCAGTACTTC. The chain employs TRBV6-5 and TRBJ2-7, with 13 bases identical to TRBD2. Unmatched junction bases numbered 10, after V lost 4 bases and J lost 7 bases. The germline gives CDR1 MNHEY, CDR2 SVGAGI. CDR3 length equals 16 residues.

The rearrangement links TRBV7-2 to TRBJ1-5, with TRBD1 identical over 9 bases. Germline V CDR1 and CDR2: SGHTA, FQGNSA. This CDR3 has 13 amino acids. V dropped 4 bases and J dropped 7; count of bases not matched to a gene: 2. CDR3 DNA sequence: TGTGCCAGCAGCTGGGACAGGGAACAGCCCCAGCATTTT. It is translated as CASSWDREQPQHF.

V usage is TRBV10-1 and J usage is TRBJ2-2, with D possibly TRBD2 on 5 matching bases. The CDR3 contains 15 residues. The germline V gene encodes CDR1 WNHNN and CDR2 SYGVQD (reference sequence). Trimming pared 3 bases from V and 0 bases from J, leaving 8 bases between. Here the CDR3 DNA reads TGCGCCAGCAGTGAAAGGCGGGCGAACACCGGGGAGCTGTTTTTT. Translating gives CASSERRANTGELFF.

The chain recombines TRBV11-2 with TRBJ2-1; unclear D gene. V was trimmed by 3 bases and J by 0 bases, leaving 9 bases between them. Germline V gives CDR1 SGHAT, CDR2 FQNNGV. The length of the CDR3 is 15 residues. CDR3 bases: TGTGCCAGCAGCTTCGGGCACAGCTCCTACAATGAGCAGTTCTTC. Protein product: CASSFGHSSYNEQFF.

The CDR3 nucleotides read TGTGCCAGCAGTGGCAGCTTCTCTGGGGCCAACGTCCTGACTTTC. This encodes CASSGSFSGANVLTF. The chain has TRBV6-5 and TRBJ2-6; no clear D gene. This CDR3 is built from 15 residues. V dropped 5 bases and J dropped 0 bases, with 8 bases sitting between them. Germline V gene data show CDR1 as MNHEY and CDR2 as SVGAGI.